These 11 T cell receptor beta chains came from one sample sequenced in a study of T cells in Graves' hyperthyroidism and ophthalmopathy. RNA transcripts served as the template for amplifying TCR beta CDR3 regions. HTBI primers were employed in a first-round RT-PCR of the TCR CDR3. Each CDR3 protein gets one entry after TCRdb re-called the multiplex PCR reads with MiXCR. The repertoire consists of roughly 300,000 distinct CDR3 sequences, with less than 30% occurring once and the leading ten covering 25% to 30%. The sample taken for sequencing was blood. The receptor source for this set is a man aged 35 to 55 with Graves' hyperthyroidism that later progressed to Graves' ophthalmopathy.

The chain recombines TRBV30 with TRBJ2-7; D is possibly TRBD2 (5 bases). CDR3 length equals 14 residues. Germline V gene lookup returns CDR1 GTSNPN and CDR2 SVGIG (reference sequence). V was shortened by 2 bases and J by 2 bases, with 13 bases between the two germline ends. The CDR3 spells CAWSSGVGAYEQYF. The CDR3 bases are TGTGCCTGGAGTAGCGGAGTAGGAGCCTACGAGCAGTACTTC.

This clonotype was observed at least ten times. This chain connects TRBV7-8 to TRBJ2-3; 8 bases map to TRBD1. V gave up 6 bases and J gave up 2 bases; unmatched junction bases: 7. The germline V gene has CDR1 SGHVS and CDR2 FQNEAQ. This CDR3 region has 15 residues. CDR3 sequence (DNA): TGTGCCAGCAGACCGGACAGGGACCCCACAGATACGCAGTATTTT. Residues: CASRPDRDPTDTQYF.

CDR3 region: CASSDRGVYGYTF. The CDR3 DNA reads as TGTGCCAGCAGTGACAGGGGGGTCTATGGCTACACCTTC. The rearrangement uses TRBV6-1 and TRBJ1-2; 7 nucleotides match TRBD1. From germline, CDR1 is MNHNS and CDR2 SASEGT. The CDR3 spans 13 residues. The V segment lost 3 bases and the J segment 4 bases; nucleotides outside the gene matches: 2.

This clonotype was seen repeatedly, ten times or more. The CDR3 loop is CASSLYRGPTDTEAFF. In nucleotides, the CDR3 is TGTGCCAGCAGTTTATATCGGGGACCCACGGACACTGAAGCTTTCTTT. The chain uses TRBV27 and TRBJ1-1, with a possible D match to TRBD1 (5 bases). The germline CDR1 and CDR2 sequences are MNHEY and SMNVEV (reference sequence). Trimming shortened V by 1 base and J by 3 bases, and 15 bases separated the two germline ends. The CDR3 totals 16 residues.

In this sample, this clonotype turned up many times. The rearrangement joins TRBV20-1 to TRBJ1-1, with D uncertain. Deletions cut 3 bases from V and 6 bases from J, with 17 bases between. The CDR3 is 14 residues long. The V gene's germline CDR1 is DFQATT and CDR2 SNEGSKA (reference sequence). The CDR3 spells CSASQPPGIAEAFF. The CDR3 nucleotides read TGCAGTGCTAGTCAACCCCCCGGGATAGCTGAAGCTTTCTTT.

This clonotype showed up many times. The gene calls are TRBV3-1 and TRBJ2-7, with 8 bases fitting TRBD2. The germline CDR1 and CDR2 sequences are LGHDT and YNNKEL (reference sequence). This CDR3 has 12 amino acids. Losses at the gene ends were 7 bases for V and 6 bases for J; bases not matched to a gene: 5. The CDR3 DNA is TGTGCCAGCACCGGAAGCGGGAGCGAGCAGTACTTC. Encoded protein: CASTGSGSEQYF.

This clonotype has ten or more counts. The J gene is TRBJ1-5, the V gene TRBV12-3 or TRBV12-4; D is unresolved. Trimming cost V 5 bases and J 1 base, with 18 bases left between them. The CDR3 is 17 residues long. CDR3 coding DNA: TGTGCCAGCAGTAGTTTTAGGGCCGGTCCCAGCAATCAGCCCCAGCATTTT. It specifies CASSSFRAGPSNQPQHF.

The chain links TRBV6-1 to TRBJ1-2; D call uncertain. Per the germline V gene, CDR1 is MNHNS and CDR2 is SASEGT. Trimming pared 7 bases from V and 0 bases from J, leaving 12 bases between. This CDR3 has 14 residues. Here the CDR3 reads CASTPMTSNYGYTF. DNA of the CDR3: TGTGCCAGCACCCCGATGACCTCTAACTATGGCTACACCTTC.

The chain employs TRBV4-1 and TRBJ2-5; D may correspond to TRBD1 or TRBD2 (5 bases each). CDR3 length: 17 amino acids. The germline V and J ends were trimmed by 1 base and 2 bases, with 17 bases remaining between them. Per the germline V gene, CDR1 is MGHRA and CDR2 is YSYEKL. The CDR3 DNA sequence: TGCGCCAGCAGCCAAGGCGGGCGGCAGGGCTTACAAGAGACCCAGTACTTC. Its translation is CASSQGGRQGLQETQYF.

The CDR3, as DNA: TGTGCCAGTGACCTAGGGCGCAATCAGCCCCAGCATTTT. This translates into CASDLGRNQPQHF. This chain links TRBV19 with TRBJ1-5; D remains ambiguous. The CDR3 spans 13 residues. V lost 8 bases and J lost 2, with 10 bases in between. Per germline, CDR1 LNHDA and CDR2 SQIVND (reference sequence). The whole variable domain, remainder taken from reference TRBV19 and TRBJ1-5, is DGGITQSPKYLFRKEGQNVTLSCEQNLNHDAMYWYRQDPGQGLRLIYYSQIVNDFQKGDIAEGYSVSREKKESFPLTVTSAQKNPTAFYLCASDLGRNQPQHFGDGTRLSIL.

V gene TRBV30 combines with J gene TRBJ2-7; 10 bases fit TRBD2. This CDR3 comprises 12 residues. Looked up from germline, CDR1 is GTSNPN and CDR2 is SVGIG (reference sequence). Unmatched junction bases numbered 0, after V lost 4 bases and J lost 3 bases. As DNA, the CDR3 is TGTGCCTGGACTAGCGGGGGCTACGAGCAGTACTTC. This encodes CAWTSGGYEQYF.